A single sample gave rise to the 15 T cell receptor beta chains below, sequenced in a study of T cells of healthy individuals. TCRdb re-called the 5' RACE reads through MiXCR, storing one row per CDR3 protein. The sample consists of tens of thousands of distinct CDR3 sequences, about 17% of them appearing once. The receptor set was obtained from a human donor in good health.

The rearrangement joins TRBV28 to TRBJ2-3, with 7 bases that match TRBD2. The CDR3 spans 16 residues. CDR1 and CDR2 (germline): MDHEN, SYDVKM. V was pared by 6 bases and J by 2 bases, with 11 bases of the junction left unmatched. The CDR3 loop is CASSPPEGRDTDTQYF. The DNA of the CDR3 is TGTGCCAGCAGCCCTCCTGAAGGGAGGGACACAGATACGCAGTATTTT.

This clonotype came up many times. The chain has TRBV20-1 and TRBJ2-3, with 9 bases lining up with TRBD1. The CDR3 extends over 16 amino acids. Trimming at V came to 1 base and at J to 4 bases, leaving 9 bases not matched to a gene. The V gene's germline CDR1 is DFQATT and CDR2 SNEGSKA (reference sequence). The CDR3 DNA sequence: TGCAGTGCTAGAGCACTGACGGGACAGGGTTCAGATACGCAGTATTTT. Residues: CSARALTGQGSDTQYF.

Regarding this clonotype: Being one base from a much bigger clone, this may be a read error. The V call is TRBV12-3 or TRBV12-4, the J call TRBJ2-3; no clear D. CDR3 length equals 15 residues. CDR3 DNA sequence: TGTGTCAGCAGCCCCCCCTCGTATCGCCCCGATACGCAGTATTTT. Protein: CVSSPPSYRPDTQYF.

The chain joins TRBV7-3 to TRBJ2-7, with TRBD2 identical over 11 bases. V lost 5 bases, J lost 6 bases, and 3 bases stayed unmatched. Per the germline V gene, CDR1 is SGHTA and CDR2 is FQGTGA. The CDR3 runs 13 residues. The CDR3 loop reads CASSHGTSGEQYF. CDR3 in DNA: TGTGCCAGCAGCCACGGGACTAGCGGCGAGCAGTACTTC.

This sequence joins TRBV12-3 or TRBV12-4 and TRBJ2-5; 8 bases are shared with TRBD2. The V segment lost 3 bases and the J segment 5 bases; nucleotides outside the gene matches: 11. This CDR3 contains 16 residues. CDR3 amino acids: CASSFRLAGSGETQYF. The DNA of the CDR3 is TGTGCCAGCAGTTTTCGATTAGCGGGATCAGGGGAGACCCAGTACTTC.

By frequency in the sample, this clonotype is medium-sized. The chain uses TRBV29-1 and TRBJ2-5; D might be TRBD1 (6 bases). Trimming removed 6 bases from V and 4 bases from J, with 9 bases in between. Germline V gene data show CDR1 as SQVTM and CDR2 as ANQGSEA. This CDR3 has 11 amino acids. DNA for the CDR3: TGCAGCGTCACAGGGAGAGAGACCCAGTACTTC. Amino acids: CSVTGRETQYF. The full variable domain, completed using reference TRBV29-1 and TRBJ2-5, is SAVISQKPSRDICQRGTSLTIQCQVDSQVTMMFWYRQQPGQSLTLIATANQGSEATYESGFVIDKFPISRPNLTFSTLTVSNMSPEDSSIYLCSVTGRETQYFGPGTRLLVL.

About this clonotype itself: At one boundary the junction diverges from the germline segment, which might be a read error. This chain connects TRBV7-7 to TRBJ2-2; 9 nucleotides agree with TRBD1. The CDR3 is made up of 15 amino acids. Germline CDR1 is SSHAT and CDR2 is FNYEAQ (reference sequence). The CDR3 DNA sequence: TGTGCTAGCAGCATCGACAGGGGGTCCACCGGGGAGCTGTTTTTT. Its protein is CASSIDRGSTGELFF.

This clonotype occurred many times. V is TRBV27 and J is TRBJ2-7; the match to TRBD2 covers 10 bases. The V gene's germline CDR1 is MNHEY and CDR2 SMNVEV (reference sequence). V dropped 5 bases and J dropped 7; count of bases not matched to a gene: 5. The CDR3 has 13 residues. The CDR3 bases are TGTGCCAGCAGTCCGGGACTAGCGAAAGAGCAGTACTTC. Protein: CASSPGLAKEQYF.

The sample holds a few counts of this clonotype. The chain has TRBV15 and TRBJ2-7, with D perhaps TRBD1 or TRBD2 (6 bases each). Trimming took off 1 base at V and 4 bases at J, with 11 bases between the two ends. From germline, CDR1 is LNHNV and CDR2 YYDKDF (reference sequence). The CDR3 consists of 14 residues. The CDR3 DNA reads TGTGCCACCAGCAGAGGGGGGGCGGTGTACGAGCAGTACTTC. Protein: CATSRGGAVYEQYF.

This clonotype was counted at least ten times. The chain combines TRBV7-3 with TRBJ2-1, with TRBD2 as a possible D gene (6 bases). The V end lost 0 bases, the J end lost 4 bases, and 10 bases lay between the germline ends. The CDR3 consists of 15 residues. In germline, CDR1 is SGHTA, CDR2 FQGTGA. The CDR3 loop reads CASSLTGGFYNEQFF. Written as DNA, the CDR3 is TGTGCCAGCAGCTTAACCGGGGGTTTTTACAATGAGCAGTTCTTC.

This clonotype has ten or more counts. The chain has TRBV2 and TRBJ2-2, with 9 bases lining up with TRBD1. Germline loops: CDR1 SNHLY, CDR2 FYNNEI. V was clipped by 6 bases and J by 3 bases; unmatched bases: 5. The CDR3 is 15 amino acids. The CDR3 nucleotides are TGTGCCAGCAGAGAGGGACAGGGTGACACCGGGGAGCTGTTTTTT. Residues: CASREGQGDTGELFF.

This clonotype appeared a few times. V is TRBV11-1 and J is TRBJ2-3; D perhaps matches TRBD2 (5 bases). Trimming removed 2 bases from V and 0 bases from J, with 12 bases in between. The CDR3 is 16 residues long. CDR1 is SGHAT, CDR2 FQDESV, per germline (reference sequence). CDR3 sequence: CASSLLAGYSTDTQYF. CDR3 coding DNA: TGTGCCAGCAGCTTACTCGCGGGCTATAGCACAGATACGCAGTATTTT.

The chain is built from TRBV2 and TRBJ1-3; D ambiguous. The CDR3 spans 14 residues. CDR1 and CDR2 (germline): SNHLY, FYNNEI. Trimming cost V 4 bases and J 2 bases, with 9 bases left between them. CDR3 DNA sequence: TGTGCCAGCAGTGTTTCGGGGACTGGAAACACCATATATTTT. The encoded protein is CASSVSGTGNTIYF.

In its sample, this clonotype was seen many times. The junction departs from germline at one end; a sequencing error may be responsible. This CDR3 is CASTLYGGDEKLFF. In DNA form, the CDR3 reads TGTGCCAGCACCTTGTACGGGGGCGATGAAAAACTGTTTTTT. The chain joins TRBV5-6 to TRBJ1-4; possibly TRBD1 for D (6 bases). This CDR3 is 14 amino acids long. CDR1 and CDR2 (germline): SGHDT, YYEEEE.

A remark on this clonotype: An end of the junction differs from the germline gene, which may be a read error. This chain joins TRBV6-1 and TRBJ2-1; 7 positions agree with TRBD2. Germline-derived CDR1 and CDR2 are MNHNS and SASEGT. This CDR3 has 15 amino acids. This chain's CDR3 is CSSSEARGGNNEQFF. Written as DNA, the CDR3 is TGTTCCAGCAGTGAAGCGCGCGGGGGAAACAATGAGCAGTTCTTC.